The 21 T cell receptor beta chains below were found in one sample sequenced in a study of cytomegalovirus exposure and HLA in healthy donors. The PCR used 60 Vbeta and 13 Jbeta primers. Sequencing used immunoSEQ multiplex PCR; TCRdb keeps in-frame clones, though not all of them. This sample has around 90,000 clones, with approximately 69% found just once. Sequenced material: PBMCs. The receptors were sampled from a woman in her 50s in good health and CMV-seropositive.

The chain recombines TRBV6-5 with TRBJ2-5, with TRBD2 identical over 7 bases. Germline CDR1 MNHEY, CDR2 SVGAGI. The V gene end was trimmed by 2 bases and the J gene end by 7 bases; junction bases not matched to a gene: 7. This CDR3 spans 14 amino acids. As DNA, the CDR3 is TGTGCCAGCAGTTACCGCGGGGGAGAGGGGACCCAGTACTTC. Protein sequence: CASSYRGGEGTQYF.

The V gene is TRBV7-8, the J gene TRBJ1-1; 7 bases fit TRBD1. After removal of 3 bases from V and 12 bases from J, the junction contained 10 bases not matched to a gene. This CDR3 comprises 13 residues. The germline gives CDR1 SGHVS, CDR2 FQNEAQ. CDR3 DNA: TGTGCCAGCAGCTTCGGGACAGAAAAAAACCCTTTCTTT. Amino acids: CASSFGTEKNPFF.

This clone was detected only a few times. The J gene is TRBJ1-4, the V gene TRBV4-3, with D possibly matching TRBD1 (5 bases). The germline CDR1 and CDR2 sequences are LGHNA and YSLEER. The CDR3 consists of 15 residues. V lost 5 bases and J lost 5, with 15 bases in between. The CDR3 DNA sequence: TGCGCCAGCAGCAAAGCGGGGCGGGAGAATGAAAAACTGTTTTTT. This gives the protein CASSKAGRENEKLFF.

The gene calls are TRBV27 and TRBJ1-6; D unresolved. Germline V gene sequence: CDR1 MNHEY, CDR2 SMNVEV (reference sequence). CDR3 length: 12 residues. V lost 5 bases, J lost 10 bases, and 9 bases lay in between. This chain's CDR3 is CASSQAGSPLHF. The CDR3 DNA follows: TGTGCCAGCAGTCAAGCGGGATCACCCCTCCACTTT.

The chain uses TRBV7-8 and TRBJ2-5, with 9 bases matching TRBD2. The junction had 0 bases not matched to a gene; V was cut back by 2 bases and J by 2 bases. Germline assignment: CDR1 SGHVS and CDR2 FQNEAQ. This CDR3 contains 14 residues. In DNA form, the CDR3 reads TGTGCCAGCAGCTTACTAGCGGGGCAAGAGACCCAGTACTTC. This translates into CASSLLAGQETQYF.

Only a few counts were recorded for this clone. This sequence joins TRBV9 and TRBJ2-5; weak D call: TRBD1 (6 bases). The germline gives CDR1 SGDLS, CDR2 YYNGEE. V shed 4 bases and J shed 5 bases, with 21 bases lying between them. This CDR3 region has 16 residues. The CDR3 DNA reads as TGTGCCAGCAGCCCCCGACAGGAGTCGTCCGGGGAGACCCAGTACTTC. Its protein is CASSPRQESSGETQYF.

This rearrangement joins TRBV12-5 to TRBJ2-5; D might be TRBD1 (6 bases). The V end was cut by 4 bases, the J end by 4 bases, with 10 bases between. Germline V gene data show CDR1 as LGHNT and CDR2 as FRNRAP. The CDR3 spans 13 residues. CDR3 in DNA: TGTGCTAGTGGTTCAGGGGTGGGAGAGACCCAGTACTTC. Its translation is CASGSGVGETQYF.

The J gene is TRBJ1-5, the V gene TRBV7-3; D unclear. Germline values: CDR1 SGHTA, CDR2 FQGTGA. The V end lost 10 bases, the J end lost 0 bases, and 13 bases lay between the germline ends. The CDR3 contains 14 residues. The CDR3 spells CATGYSNSNQPQHF. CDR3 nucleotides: TGTGCCACCGGTTACAGTAATAGCAATCAGCCCCAGCATTTT.

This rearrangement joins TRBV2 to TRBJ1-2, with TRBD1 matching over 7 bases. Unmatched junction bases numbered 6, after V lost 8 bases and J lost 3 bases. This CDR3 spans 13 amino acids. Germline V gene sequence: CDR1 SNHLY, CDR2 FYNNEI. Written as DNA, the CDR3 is TGTGCCAGCGGGGGGACAGAAGACTATGGCTACACCTTC. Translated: CASGGTEDYGYTF.

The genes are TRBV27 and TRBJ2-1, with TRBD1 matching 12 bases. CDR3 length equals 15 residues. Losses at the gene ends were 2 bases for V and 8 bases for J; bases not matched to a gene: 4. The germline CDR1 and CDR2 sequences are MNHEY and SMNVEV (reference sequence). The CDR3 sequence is CASSLGTGGAYEQFF. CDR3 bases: TGTGCCAGCAGTTTAGGGACAGGGGGCGCGTATGAGCAGTTCTTC.

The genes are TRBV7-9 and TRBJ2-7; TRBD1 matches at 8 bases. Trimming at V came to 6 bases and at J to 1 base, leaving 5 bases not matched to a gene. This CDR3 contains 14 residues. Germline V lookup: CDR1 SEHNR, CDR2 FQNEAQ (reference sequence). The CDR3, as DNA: TGTGCCAGCAGTTACGGACAGGGATCCTACGAGCAGTACTTC. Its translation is CASSYGQGSYEQYF.

The CDR3 DNA is TGCGCCAGCAGCTTACGCCAGGTCCAAGAGACCCAGTACTTC. It encodes CASSLRQVQETQYF. The rearrangement uses TRBV5-1 and TRBJ2-5; unclear D gene. CDR3 length: 14 residues. CDR1 SGHRS and CDR2 YFSETQ come from the germline V gene. Trimming pared 2 bases from V and 1 base from J, leaving 9 bases between.

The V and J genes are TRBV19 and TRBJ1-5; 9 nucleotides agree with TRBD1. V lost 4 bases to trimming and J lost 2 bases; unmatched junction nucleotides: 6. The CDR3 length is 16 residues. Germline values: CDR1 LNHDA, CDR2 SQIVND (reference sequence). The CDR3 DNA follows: TGTGCCAGTAGTACAACAGGGGGCTACGGCAATCAGCCCCAGCATTTT. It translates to CASSTTGGYGNQPQHF.

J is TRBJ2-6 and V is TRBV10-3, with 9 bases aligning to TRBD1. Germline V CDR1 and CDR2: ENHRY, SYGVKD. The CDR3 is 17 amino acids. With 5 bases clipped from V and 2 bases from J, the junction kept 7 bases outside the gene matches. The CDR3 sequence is CAISRDREETGANVLTF. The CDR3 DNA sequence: TGTGCCATCAGTCGGGACAGGGAGGAGACTGGGGCCAACGTCCTGACTTTC.

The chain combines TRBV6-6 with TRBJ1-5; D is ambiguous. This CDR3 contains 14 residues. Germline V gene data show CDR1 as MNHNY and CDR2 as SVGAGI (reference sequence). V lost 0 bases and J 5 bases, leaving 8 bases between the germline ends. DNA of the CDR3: TGTGCCAGCAGTTACTCCCCAGTTCATCAGCCCCAGCATTTT. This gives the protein CASSYSPVHQPQHF.

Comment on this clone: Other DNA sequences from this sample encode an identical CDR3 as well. The CDR3 region has the DNA TGCGCCAGCAGCTTGGTTGGCGGAGGGGCGAACGAGCAGTACTTC. Its translation is CASSLVGGGANEQYF. This rearrangement joins TRBV5-1 to TRBJ2-7, with D tentatively TRBD2 (6 bases). There are 15 residues in the CDR3. Germline values: CDR1 SGHRS, CDR2 YFSETQ. Between the trimmed V and J ends, which lost 0 bases and 5 bases, there was a span of 15 bases. Looking up the rest from reference TRBV5-1 and TRBJ2-7 gives the full variable domain: KAGVTQTPRYLIKTRGQQVTLSCSPISGHRSVSWYQQTPGQGLQFLFEYFSETQRNKGNFPGRFSGRQFSNSRSEMNVSTLELGDSALYLCASSLVGGGANEQYFGPGTRLTVT.

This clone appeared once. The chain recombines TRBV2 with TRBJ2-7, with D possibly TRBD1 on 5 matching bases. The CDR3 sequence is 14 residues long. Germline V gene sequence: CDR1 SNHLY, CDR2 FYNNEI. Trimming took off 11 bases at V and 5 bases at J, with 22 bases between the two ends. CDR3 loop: CASPRGPGRDEQYF. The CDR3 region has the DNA TGTGCCTCCCCCCGAGGACCAGGGCGCGACGAGCAGTACTTC.

The CDR3 DNA reads TGTGCCAGCACGAGGTCGGGACAGACCTACAATGAGCAGTTCTTC. It translates to CASTRSGQTYNEQFF. The chain links TRBV6-5 to TRBJ2-1, with TRBD1 identical over 7 bases. Germline V gene sequence: CDR1 MNHEY, CDR2 SVGAGI. The J segment lost 2 bases and the V segment lost 7 bases, leaving 8 bases of the junction unmatched. The CDR3 has 15 residues.

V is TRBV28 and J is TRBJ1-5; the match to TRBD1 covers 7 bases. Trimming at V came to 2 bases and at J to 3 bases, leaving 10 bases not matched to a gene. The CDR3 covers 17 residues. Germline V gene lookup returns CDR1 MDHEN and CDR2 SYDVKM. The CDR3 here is CASSLNRDRKYNQPQHF. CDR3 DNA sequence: TGTGCCAGCAGTTTAAACCGGGACAGAAAATACAATCAGCCCCAGCATTTT.

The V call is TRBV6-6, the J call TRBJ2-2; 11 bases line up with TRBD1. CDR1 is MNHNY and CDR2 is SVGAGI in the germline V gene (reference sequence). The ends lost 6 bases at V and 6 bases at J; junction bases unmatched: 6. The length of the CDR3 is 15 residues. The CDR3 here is CASRAGQGVPGELFF. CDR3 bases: TGTGCCAGCAGGGCGGGACAGGGGGTCCCCGGGGAGCTGTTTTTT.

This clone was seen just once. CDR3 DNA sequence: TGTGCCAGCAGTGGATGGGAGGAATACAATGAGCAGTTCTTC. This sequence encodes CASSGWEEYNEQFF. The genes are TRBV28 and TRBJ2-1; possible D gene TRBD2, 6 bases. The CDR3 has 14 residues. V was trimmed by 5 bases and J by 4 bases, leaving 12 bases between them. CDR1 is MDHEN and CDR2 is SYDVKM in the germline V gene.